This TCR beta chain was captured by sequencing in a study of CD8+CD57+ T cells in acquired aplastic anemia. Notes on the study in general: The same twenty-nine CD8+ CDR3 sequences occurred in patients and in controls.

CDR3 and TCR beta VDJ profiling relied on a genomic DNA template. From the reads, TCRdb called clonotypes with MiXCR, one entry per CDR3 protein. Here the sample spans 60,000 to 75,000 distinct CDR3 sequences, about 50% being singletons. Details on this clonotype: The target antigen is unknown. The CDR3 does not close with the conserved phenylalanine or tryptophan, likely indicating a read error. The DNA is left out, because the CDR3 cannot be placed on it with certainty; the CDR3 is given as TCRdb lists it.

The V gene's germline CDR1 is SGHAT and CDR2 FQNNGV. Including both end residues, the CDR3 is 8 amino acids long. The sequence was obtained from a human donor in good health, serving as a control. The chain uses TRBV11-2 and TRBJ2-5. Sequenced input: sorted CD4+, CD8+, or CD8+CD57+ T cells (not recorded which) from PBMCs. The CDR3 protein is CASSLDRG.